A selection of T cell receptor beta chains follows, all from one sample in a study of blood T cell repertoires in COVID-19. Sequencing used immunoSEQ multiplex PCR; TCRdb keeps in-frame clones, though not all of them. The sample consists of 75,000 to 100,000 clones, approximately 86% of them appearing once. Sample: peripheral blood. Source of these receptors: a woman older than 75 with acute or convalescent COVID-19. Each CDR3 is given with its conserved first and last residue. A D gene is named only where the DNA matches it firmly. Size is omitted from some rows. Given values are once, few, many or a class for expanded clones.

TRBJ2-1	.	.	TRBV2	CASRRGGSSYNEQFF	TGTGCCAGCAGAAGGGGCGGAAGCTCCTACAATGAGCAGTTCTTC
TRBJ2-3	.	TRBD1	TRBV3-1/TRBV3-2	CASSQATGEFDTQYF	TGTGCCAGCAGCCAAGCGACAGGGGAGTTTGATACGCAGTATTTT
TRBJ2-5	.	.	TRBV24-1	CATSPGGGGLETQYF	TGTGCCACCAGTCCCGGTGGGGGAGGCCTAGAGACCCAGTACTTC
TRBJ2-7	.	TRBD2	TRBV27	CASSLLGAGGREQYF	TGTGCCAGCAGTTTATTAGGAGCGGGGGGGCGTGAGCAGTACTTC
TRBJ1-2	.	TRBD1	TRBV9	CASSVARDSYGYTF	TGTGCCAGCAGCGTAGCTCGGGACAGCTATGGCTACACCTTC
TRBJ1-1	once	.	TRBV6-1	CASSEVGTEAFF	TGTGCCAGCAGTGAAGTCGGGACTGAAGCTTTCTTT
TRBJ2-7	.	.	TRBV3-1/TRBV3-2	CASSQERRRGLGYEQYF	TGTGCCAGCAGCCAAGAAAGGCGGCGGGGGCTCGGCTACGAGCAGTACTTC
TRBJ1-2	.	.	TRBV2	CASSGIRADYGYTF	TGTGCCAGCAGTGGAATCAGGGCTGACTATGGCTACACCTTC
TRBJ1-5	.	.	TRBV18	CASSPKGDQPQHF	TGTGCCAGCTCACCAAAGGGGGATCAGCCCCAGCATTTT
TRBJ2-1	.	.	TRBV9	CASSVDGQLPNEQFF	TGTGCCAGCAGCGTAGATGGGCAGCTTCCCAATGAGCAGTTCTTC
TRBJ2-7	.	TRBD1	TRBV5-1	CAGWWTGGFMSYEQYF	TGCGCCGGGTGGTGGACAGGGGGCTTCATGTCCTACGAGCAGTACTTC
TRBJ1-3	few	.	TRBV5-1	CASSLGDYSGNTIYF	TGCGCCAGCAGCTTGGGGGACTACTCTGGAAACACCATATATTTT
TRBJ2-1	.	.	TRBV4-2	CASSQDSVREQFF	TGTGCCAGCAGCCAAGATAGTGTCCGGGAGCAGTTCTTC
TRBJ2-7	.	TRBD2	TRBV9	CASSVKGGSEQYF	TGTGCCAGCAGCGTAAAGGGCGGGAGCGAGCAGTACTTC
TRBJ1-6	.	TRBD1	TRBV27	CASSGTGEYNSPLHF	TGTGCCAGCAGTGGGACAGGGGAATATAATTCACCCCTCCACTTT
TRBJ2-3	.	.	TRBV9	CASSVAASQTDTQYF	TGTGCCAGCAGCGTAGCGGCTAGCCAAACAGATACGCAGTATTTT
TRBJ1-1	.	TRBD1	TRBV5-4	CASSSGRTGITEAFF	TGTGCCAGCAGCTCGGGGAGGACAGGGATAACTGAAGCTTTCTTT
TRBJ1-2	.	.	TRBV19	CASSQLGRNGYTF	TGTGCCAGTAGCCAACTTGGGAGGAATGGCTACACCTTC
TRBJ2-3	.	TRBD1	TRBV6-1	CASSPGGDTQYF	TGTGCCAGCAGTCCAGGGGGAGATACGCAGTATTTT
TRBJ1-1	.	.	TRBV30	CAWMRQGIENTEAFF	TGTGCCTGGATGAGGCAGGGGATAGAGAACACTGAAGCTTTCTTT
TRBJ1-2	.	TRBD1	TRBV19	CASSIEGAGGYTF	TGTGCCAGTAGTATTGAGGGGGCGGGCGGCTACACCTTC
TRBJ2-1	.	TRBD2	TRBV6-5	CASSPNSGLVSEQFF	TGTGCCAGCAGTCCCAACTCCGGACTAGTGAGTGAGCAGTTCTTC
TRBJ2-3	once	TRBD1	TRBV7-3	CASSSLTGGTDTQYF	TGTGCCAGCAGCTCCCTTACAGGGGGCACAGATACGCAGTATTTT
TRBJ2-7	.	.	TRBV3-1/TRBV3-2	CASSPRGNRYEQYF	TGTGCCAGCAGCCCCCGGGGAAACCGCTACGAGCAGTACTTC
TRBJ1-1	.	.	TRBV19	CASSIPQGWGNTEAFF	TGTGCCAGTAGTATCCCTCAGGGGTGGGGGAACACTGAAGCTTTCTTT
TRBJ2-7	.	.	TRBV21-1	CASSKTECVDNLGGEQYF	TGTGCCAGCAGCAAAACAGAATGTGTCGACAACTTGGGAGGCGAGCAGTACTTC
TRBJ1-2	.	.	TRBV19	CASSTKYDKDKPLGYTF	TGTGCCAGTAGTACAAAATATGATAAAGACAAACCCTTGGGCTACACCTTC
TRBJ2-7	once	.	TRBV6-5	CASSTTGGYYEQYF	TGTGCCAGCAGCACCACCGGCGGATACTACGAGCAGTACTTC
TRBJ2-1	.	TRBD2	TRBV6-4	CASSAYGGEYNEQFF	TGTGCCAGCAGTGCTTATGGGGGGGAATACAATGAGCAGTTCTTC
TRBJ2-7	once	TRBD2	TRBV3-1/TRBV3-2	CASSHRLAGGREQYF	TGTGCCAGCAGCCATAGACTAGCGGGGGGGCGTGAGCAGTACTTC
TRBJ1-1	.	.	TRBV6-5	CASSWGHLRAFF	TGTGCCAGCAGCTGGGGGCATCTGCGGGCTTTCTTT
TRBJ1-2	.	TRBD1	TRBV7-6	CASSKLTGGKADGYTF	TGTGCCAGCAGCAAACTGACAGGGGGCAAGGCGGATGGCTACACCTTC
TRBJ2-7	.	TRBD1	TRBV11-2	CASSLLIGDRSEQYF	TGTGCCAGCAGCTTATTAATAGGGGACAGAAGCGAGCAGTACTTC
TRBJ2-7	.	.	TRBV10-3	CAITPGLLSSYEQYF	TGTGCCATCACCCCGGGACTTCTGAGCTCCTACGAGCAGTACTTC
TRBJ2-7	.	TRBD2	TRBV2	CASSLAGYEQYF	TGTGCCAGCAGTCTAGCGGGGTACGAGCAGTACTTC
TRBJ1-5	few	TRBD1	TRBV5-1	CASSVGTGQNQPQHF	TGCGCCAGCAGCGTGGGGACAGGGCAAAATCAGCCCCAGCATTTT
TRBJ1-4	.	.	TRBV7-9	CASTSGGRVKLFF	TGTGCCAGCACCTCGGGGGGCCGGGTCAAACTGTTTTTT
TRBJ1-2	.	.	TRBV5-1	CASRPEQGGYGYTF	TGCGCCAGCAGGCCGGAACAGGGAGGGTATGGCTACACCTTC
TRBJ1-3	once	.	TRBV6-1	CASSESIWGGSGNTIYF	TGTGCCAGCAGTGAATCTATCTGGGGAGGATCTGGAAACACCATATATTTT
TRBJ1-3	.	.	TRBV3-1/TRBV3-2	CASSRGRGGGPSGNTIYF	TGTGCCAGCAGCCGAGGTCGGGGTGGGGGCCCCTCTGGAAACACCATATATTTT
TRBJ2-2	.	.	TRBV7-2	CASSLAGGGELFF	TGTGCCAGCAGCTTAGCAGGAGGCGGGGAGCTGTTTTTT
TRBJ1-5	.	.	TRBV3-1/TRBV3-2	CASSQDPGNQPQHF	TGTGCCAGCAGCCAAGATCCGGGGAATCAGCCCCAGCATTTT
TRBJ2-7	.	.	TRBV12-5	CASGLTRYEQYF	TGTGCTAGTGGCCTGACTAGATACGAGCAGTACTTC
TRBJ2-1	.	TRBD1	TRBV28	CASSPPNRDRGTEFF	TGTGCCAGCAGTCCACCGAACCGGGACAGGGGTACGGAGTTCTTC
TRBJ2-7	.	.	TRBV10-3	CAISEVTGWQYF	TGTGCCATCAGTGAGGTTACAGGGTGGCAGTACTTC
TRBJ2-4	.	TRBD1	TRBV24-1	CATSDPGTGKNIQYF	TGTGCCACCAGTGATCCCGGGACAGGGAAAAACATTCAGTACTTC
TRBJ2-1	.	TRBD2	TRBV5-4	CASSLGGSGGNEQFF	TGTGCCAGCAGCTTGGGAGGTAGCGGGGGCAATGAGCAGTTCTTC
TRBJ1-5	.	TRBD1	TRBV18	CASSPPDRGGGQPQHF	TGTGCCAGCTCACCCCCCGACAGGGGTGGGGGTCAGCCCCAGCATTTT
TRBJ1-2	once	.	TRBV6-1	CASSEARRDGYTF	TGTGCCAGCAGTGAAGCGCGACGGGATGGCTACACCTTC
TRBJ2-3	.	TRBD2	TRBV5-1	CASSQASGGLTQYF	TGCGCCAGCAGCCAGGCTAGCGGGGGTCTGACGCAGTATTTT
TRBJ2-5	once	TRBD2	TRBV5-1	CASSLSLAGGSETQYF	TGCGCCAGCAGCTTGTCTCTAGCGGGGGGTTCTGAGACCCAGTACTTC
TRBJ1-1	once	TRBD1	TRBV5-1	CASSLDRGMNTEAFF	TGCGCCAGCAGCTTGGACAGGGGCATGAACACTGAAGCTTTCTTT
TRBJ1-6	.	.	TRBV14	CASIGSRTYNSPLHF	TGTGCCAGCATCGGGAGCAGAACCTATAATTCACCCCTCCACTTT
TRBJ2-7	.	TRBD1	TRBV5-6	CASSLAPGQTGEQYF	TGTGCCAGCAGCTTGGCCCCGGGACAGACGGGCGAGCAGTACTTC